This TCR beta chain appears in the sequencing data of a study of tumor and adjacent non-tumor tissue in lung cancer. Study observations and caveats: Tumor TCR diversity, when higher, was linked to shorter survival.

The template was RNA from unsorted bulk tissue. Remarks on this clonotype: What it binds is not known. At one end, the junction sequence differs from germline, possibly due to a read error.

A modified ARM-PCR protocol with three rounds of nested PCR amplified TCRbeta. TCRdb re-called the multiplex PCR reads through MiXCR, storing one row per CDR3 protein. The sample contains 75,000 to 100,000 distinct CDR3 sequences, around 64% of which appear only once. The clonotype originates from a man between 60 and 70 years old with non-small cell lung cancer. Sequences were obtained from lung tumor tissue.

CDR3 protein: CSAYYRGTGVGETFF. CDR3 nucleotide sequence: TGCAGTGCCTATTACAGAGGGACAGGAGTGGGTGAAACTTTCTTT. The gene calls are TRBV20-1 and TRBJ1-1; 8 positions match TRBD1. Looked up from germline, CDR1 is DFQATT and CDR2 is SNEGSKA (reference sequence). This CDR3 comprises 15 residues.